This note documents a single T cell receptor (beta chain) sequence. This clonotype was observed a few times. Its antigen is currently not known. No base qualities exist here, and no much larger clone lies one base off it. Libraries of naive CD8 T cells were built from 20,000 to 1,000,000 sorted cells, with 10%, 30% or 50% of the purified RNA used. Naive CD8 T cells were FACS-sorted as CD8+CD4-CCR7+CD45RA+ on a BD FACSAria II into RLT Plus buffer. To test detection sensitivity, Jurkat RNA equivalent to ten TCR copies was spiked into samples of about 19,000-1,000,000 naive CD8 T cells. CD8 T cells were enriched using RosetteSep CD8+ T Cell Enrichment Cocktail and Ficoll-Paque, and the enriched cells then underwent ACK red cell lysis. The data were obtained in a study of molecular identifiers for immune sequencing clone quantification (dated by TCRdb to between 2017 and 2018). Background for the entire study: For a replicate experiment, the RNA from either about 20,000 or 100,000 naive CD8 T cells was divided into five aliquots, and four of those aliquots went on to sequencing. This methods study used CD8 T cells to benchmark TCR RNA copy counting and molecular-identifier clustering-based TCR repertoire sequencing (MIDCIRS). The investigation overall reported the following: Highly expanded clone sizes could be underestimated if identical TCR molecules share a barcode. Modeling estimated around 3 recovered TCR RNA copies per cell, compared with about 10 by digital PCR, which implies about 30% capture efficiency. Even against a background of about a million naive CD8 T cells, spiked-in Jurkat TCR RNA amounting to a single cell's worth was reported to be detectable. In CMV-specific effector cells, over 99% of molecules were held by clones above 20 RNA copies, whereas under 1% of molecules were held by such clones in naive cells. When barcode sub-clustering was left out, chimeric consensus sequences inflated TCR diversity, with chimeras reaching as high as 47%. The naive libraries included spiked-in Jurkat TCR RNA (about ten copies' worth), and this RNA is not part of the donor repertoire.

V loses 6 bases, J loses 6 bases, and the germline ends lie 18 bases apart. The cysteine opens and the phenylalanine closes a CDR3 of 16 amino acids. The read is trimmed to its CDR3 DNA, 48 bases read in frame from base 1. Via the germline V gene, CDR1 is MDHEN and CDR2 SYDVKM. Library method: PCR. TCRdb shows the sequencer as NextSeq 500. Bulk TCR libraries were made following a previously described method, with the TCR primers given in Table S5. The Qiagen AllPrep DNA/RNA kit was used to purify total RNA. Reads from multiple sequencing runs of the same library were pooled before analysis. The paper's processing steps were these. Only reads with exact TCR constant sequence were kept, trimmed to 150 nt, and grouped by their 12-nt molecular barcodes. Reads within each barcode group were sub-clustered using a 15% Levenshtein threshold, and quality-weighted consensus sequences were constructed for each RNA molecule. Non-functional sequences were excluded, and lower-count sequences lying one edit away from another sequence were also excluded. Barcode sub-clusters with fewer than 20% of the maximum read count were removed, based on fitting two negative binomial distributions. TCRdb applied fastp at Q25 and MiXCR to the public reads, then kept only in-frame beta chains. Merged by CDR3 protein, the rows form single entries marked with the most common genes and DNA. V and J calls and clone size were set by TCRdb, not the authors. The sample table records a few hundred thousand distinct CDR3 sequences; 24% of these occur just once. Clones ranked in the top ten supply approximately 0.74% of the sample.

This receptor was taken from a human donor in good health. Some libraries in this study had Jurkat cell RNA spiked in. The chain uses TRBV28 and TRBJ1-6; the D gene identity is not certain. The sequenced sample was naive CD8+ T cells from blood, with Jurkat cell RNA spiked in. What the cell subset or site label conveys for this sample: FACS-sorted CD8+CD4-CCR7+CD45RA+ naive T cells. CDR3 reads: CASRTPRTSSNSPLHF. The sequenced DNA: TGTGCCAGCAGAACACCACGAACCAGTTCTAATTCACCCCTCCACTTT.